This TCR beta chain was sequenced for a study of control samples from healthy donors and cancer patients. Method: immunoSEQ multiplex PCR; TCRdb's copy keeps in-frame clones and lacks some. The sample lists 140,000 to 150,000 clones, around 92% seen once, with 3% to 4% in the top ten. This receptor was taken from a young man in good health. The specimen was blood.

The CDR3 spells CASSLRTRNEKLFF. The CDR3 DNA reads as TGCGCCAGCAGCTTACGGACGCGTAATGAAAAACTGTTTTTT. The J gene is TRBJ1-4, the V gene TRBV5-1; D not resolved. V lost 2 bases and J lost 4, with 9 bases in between. Germline V CDR1 and CDR2: SGHRS, YFSETQ. This CDR3 spans 14 amino acids.